The 15 T cell receptor beta chains below all came from one sample that was sequenced in a study of CD8 T cells in ankylosing spondylitis. TCRdb called the 5' RACE reads again in MiXCR, with one record for every CDR3 protein. The sample has more than 150,000 distinct CDR3 sequences, under 15% seen once. Input material: blood, either unsorted or a sorted T cell fraction (not recorded which). The receptor set was obtained from a female donor with ankylosing spondylitis or in good health (not recorded which).

The rearrangement links TRBV7-2 to TRBJ2-1, with TRBD2 as a possible D gene (6 bases). The germline V gene has CDR1 SGHTA and CDR2 FQGNSA. CDR3 length: 14 amino acids. Trimming left V 5 bases short and J 9 bases short, with 17 bases between. The CDR3 loop is CASSRSSVRGEQFF. CDR3 bases: TGTGCCAGCAGCCGCTCTAGCGTTCGGGGTGAGCAGTTCTTC. Supplemented by reference TRBV7-2 and TRBJ2-1, the full variable domain reads GAGVSQSPSNKVTEKGKDVELRCDPISGHTALYWYRQSLGQGLEFLIYFQGNSAPDKSGLPSDRFSAERTGGSVSTLTIQRTQQEDSAVYLCASSRSSVRGEQFFGPGTRLTVL.

On this clonotype: A single base separates this from a much larger clone, so it may be a read error. The chain employs TRBV24-1 and TRBJ2-1, with D unresolved. The CDR3 consists of 12 residues. Germline CDR1 is KGHDR and CDR2 is SFDVKD. The V end lost 8 bases, the J end lost 7 bases, and 11 bases lay between the germline ends. The CDR3 sequence is CATNAGINEQFF. CDR3 sequence (DNA): TGTGCCACCAATGCAGGAATAAATGAGCAGTTCTTC.

This clonotype was seen repeatedly, ten times or more. The V and J genes are TRBV4-3 and TRBJ1-2; D gene uncertain. Trimming stripped 0 bases from V and 7 bases from J, with 9 bases between. The CDR3 is made up of 13 amino acids. In germline, CDR1 is LGHNA, CDR2 YSLEER. In DNA form, the CDR3 reads TGCGCCAGCAGCCAAGAGTTTAAGGGTGGCTACACCTTC. Amino acid sequence: CASSQEFKGGYTF.

This clonotype was seen a few times. V and J are TRBV20-1 and TRBJ2-7; no definite D call. Deletions cut 6 bases from V and 6 bases from J, with 18 bases between. Germline-derived CDR1 and CDR2 are DFQATT and SNEGSKA (reference sequence). This CDR3 has 13 residues. CDR3 DNA: TGCAGTGCCACCCGCGACCCGGCCGGCGAGCAGTACTTC. It codes for CSATRDPAGEQYF.

This clonotype was observed a few times. V gene TRBV6-5 combines with J gene TRBJ2-7; a weak D match, TRBD2 (5 bases). V shed 2 bases and J shed 5 bases, with 16 bases lying between them. Per germline, CDR1 MNHEY and CDR2 SVGAGI. CDR3 length: 15 amino acids. This CDR3 reads CASSYTPGVFNEQYF. CDR3 in DNA: TGTGCCAGCAGTTACACCCCCGGGGTCTTTAACGAGCAGTACTTC.

The table lists this clonotype with a few counts. The genes are TRBV20-1 and TRBJ2-1, with 7 bases that match TRBD2. V dropped 3 bases and J dropped 4; count of bases not matched to a gene: 6. The germline V gene has CDR1 DFQATT and CDR2 SNEGSKA (reference sequence). This CDR3 is 14 amino acids long. CDR3 in DNA: TGCAGTGCTAGGGGGAGGGCCGTTTACAATGAGCAGTTCTTC. This encodes CSARGRAVYNEQFF.

This clonotype was counted at least ten times. The chain is built from TRBV20-1 and TRBJ2-1; 9 bases match TRBD2. Per the germline V gene, CDR1 is DFQATT and CDR2 is SNEGSKA (reference sequence). The CDR3 is 18 amino acids. J was trimmed by 6 bases and V by 0 bases; bases with no gene match: 15. The CDR3 sequence: CSARDPVDSGSFVNEQFF. The CDR3 nucleotides read TGCAGTGCTAGAGATCCTGTTGATAGCGGGAGCTTCGTCAATGAGCAGTTCTTC.

The chain has TRBV19 and TRBJ2-7; 8 bases fit TRBD2. This CDR3 has 14 residues. Per the germline V gene, CDR1 is LNHDA and CDR2 is SQIVND (reference sequence). V shed 7 bases and J 2 bases; nucleotides not matched to a gene: 7. The CDR3 sequence: CASKVGAGAYEQYF. For the CDR3, the DNA is TGTGCCAGTAAAGTGGGAGCGGGAGCCTACGAGCAGTACTTC.

This clonotype was observed many times. The chain recombines TRBV7-2 with TRBJ2-1, with D unclear. Trimming removed 8 bases from V and 0 bases from J, with 11 bases in between. Germline V gene lookup returns CDR1 SGHTA and CDR2 FQGNSA. The CDR3 covers 14 residues. This CDR3 reads CASEEKFSYNEQFF. The CDR3 DNA sequence: TGTGCCAGCGAGGAGAAGTTCTCCTACAATGAGCAGTTCTTC. Drawing the rest from reference TRBV7-2 and TRBJ2-1, the complete variable domain is GAGVSQSPSNKVTEKGKDVELRCDPISGHTALYWYRQSLGQGLEFLIYFQGNSAPDKSGLPSDRFSAERTGGSVSTLTIQRTQQEDSAVYLCASEEKFSYNEQFFGPGTRLTVL.

This clonotype showed up many times. V and J are TRBV20-1 and TRBJ1-1, with TRBD1 identical over 9 bases. CDR3 length: 13 residues. The germline CDR1 and CDR2 sequences are DFQATT and SNEGSKA (reference sequence). The trim removed 5 bases at V and 6 bases at J, leaving 7 bases unmatched. The CDR3 region has the DNA TGCAGTGCTGCGGGACAGGGACATGCTGAAGCTTTCTTT. Protein product: CSAAGQGHAEAFF.

This clonotype has a count of ten or more. V gene TRBV6-5 combines with J gene TRBJ2-1, with 7 bases matching TRBD2. This CDR3 has 16 amino acids. V lost 0 bases, J lost 8 bases, and 10 bases stayed unmatched. Looked up from germline, CDR1 is MNHEY and CDR2 is SVGAGI. For the CDR3, the DNA is TGTGCCAGCAGTTACTCAGGCGGGAGAATTTATTATGAGCAGTTCTTC. Protein product: CASSYSGGRIYYEQFF.

The chain joins TRBV7-3 to TRBJ2-7; D remains ambiguous. This CDR3 is 14 amino acids long. Germline V gene sequence: CDR1 SGHTA, CDR2 FQGTGA. V lost 1 base and J lost 4, with 11 bases in between. This CDR3 is CASSLSGDRYEQYF. The CDR3 nucleotides are TGTGCCAGCAGCTTAAGCGGCGATAGGTACGAGCAGTACTTC.

This clonotype appeared a few times. This chain links TRBV20-1 with TRBJ2-2, with D possibly matching TRBD2 (5 bases). The germline V gene has CDR1 DFQATT and CDR2 SNEGSKA (reference sequence). The CDR3 is 17 residues long. V was shortened by 1 base and J by 0 bases, with 15 bases between the two germline ends. The CDR3 is CSARVGAGGSNTGELFF. The CDR3 coding sequence is TGCAGTGCTAGAGTAGGCGCGGGCGGGTCGAACACCGGGGAGCTGTTTTTT.

Ten or more counts support this clonotype. In nucleotides, the CDR3 is TGCGCCAGCAGCCAAAGAAGCCCCCGACTCGGCGGGAGAAATGAGCAGTTCTTC. Its protein is CASSQRSPRLGGRNEQFF. The rearrangement uses TRBV5-1 and TRBJ2-1; 7 bases align to TRBD2. V gave up 4 bases and J gave up 7 bases; unmatched junction bases: 20. This CDR3 contains 18 residues. The germline V gene has CDR1 SGHRS and CDR2 YFSETQ.

This clonotype showed up just a few times. The rearrangement joins TRBV10-3 to TRBJ1-5; D remains ambiguous. Trimming left V 5 bases short and J 0 bases short, with 14 bases between. Germline values: CDR1 ENHRY, CDR2 SYGVKD. This CDR3 has 16 amino acids. The CDR3 DNA reads TGTGCCATCAGTAAGTGGTCTAGGGATAGCAATCAGCCCCAGCATTTT. Its translation: CAISKWSRDSNQPQHF.